The next 24 T cell receptor beta chains were all read from a single sample in a study of blood T cell repertoires in COVID-19. The method was immunoSEQ multiplex PCR; TCRdb's version includes in-frame clones alone and lacks a portion of them. The table includes more than 200,000 clones, about nine tenths detected once. The sample consisted of peripheral blood. Receptor source: a man in his fifties or sixties with acute or convalescent COVID-19.

The chain joins TRBV5-1 to TRBJ1-4, with a weak D call TRBD1 (6 bases). Germline values: CDR1 SGHRS, CDR2 YFSETQ. The CDR3 sequence is 15 residues long. V dropped 4 bases and J dropped 1 base, with 11 bases sitting between them. In nucleotides, the CDR3 is TGCGCCAGCAGCCTTTTACAGGGAACTAATGAAAAACTGTTTTTT. It codes for CASSLLQGTNEKLFF.

V usage is TRBV6-1 and J usage is TRBJ1-2; tentatively, D is TRBD1 (6 bases). The CDR3 has 12 residues. The germline CDR1 and CDR2 sequences are MNHNS and SASEGT. Trimming pared 3 bases from V and 8 bases from J, leaving 10 bases between. CDR3 bases: TGTGCCAGCAGTGATACAGGGTACGGCTACACCTTC. This translates into CASSDTGYGYTF.

Only a few counts were recorded for this clone. V and J are TRBV5-6 and TRBJ2-7; 10 nucleotides agree with TRBD1. Germline V gene sequence: CDR1 SGHDT, CDR2 YYEEEE. V shed 6 bases and J 5 bases; nucleotides not matched to a gene: 8. The CDR3 runs to 14 residues. The DNA for the CDR3 is TGTGCCAGCACCACGGACAGGGGGACCGACGAGCAGTACTTC. Protein sequence: CASTTDRGTDEQYF. The full variable domain, completed using reference TRBV5-6 and TRBJ2-7, is DAGVTQSPTHLIKTRGQQVTLRCSPKSGHDTVSWYQQALGQGPQFIFQYYEEEERQRGNFPDRFSGHQFPNYSSELNVNALLLGDSALYLCASTTDRGTDEQYFGPGTRLTVT.

The rearrangement joins TRBV18 to TRBJ1-1, with 10 bases aligning to TRBD1. Germline V gene data show CDR1 as KGHSH and CDR2 as LQKENI. Trimming took 6 bases from V and 2 from J; bases not matched to a gene: 9. The CDR3 has 16 amino acids. As DNA, the CDR3 is TGTGCCAGCTCTACCGGGACAGGGGCACTTAACACTGAAGCTTTCTTT. It yields the protein CASSTGTGALNTEAFF.

V is TRBV12-3 or TRBV12-4 and J is TRBJ1-2; D gene ambiguous. The CDR3 has 13 amino acids. V was shortened by 2 bases and J by 1 base, with 5 bases between the two germline ends. CDR3 region: CASSLSNNYGYTF. CDR3 DNA sequence: TGTGCCAGCAGTTTATCCAATAACTATGGCTACACCTTC.

This chain connects TRBV6-6 to TRBJ1-2; weak D call: TRBD1 (6 bases). This CDR3 region has 15 residues. The V gene lost 4 bases and the J gene lost 0 bases, with 12 bases spanning the gap. Germline assignment: CDR1 MNHNY and CDR2 SVGAGI (reference sequence). In DNA form, the CDR3 reads TGTGCCAGCAGTTGGGGGCAGCTAGCTAACTATGGCTACACCTTC. The encoded protein is CASSWGQLANYGYTF.

This clone was picked up one time. The V and J genes are TRBV5-1 and TRBJ2-7, with 10 bases fitting TRBD1. The CDR3 totals 15 residues. Trimming at V came to 4 bases and at J to 5 bases, leaving 9 bases not matched to a gene. Germline V gene lookup returns CDR1 SGHRS and CDR2 YFSETQ. The CDR3 DNA sequence: TGCGCCAGCAGCCTTCCGGGACAGGGGACCAACGAGCAGTACTTC. Its protein is CASSLPGQGTNEQYF.

The chain recombines TRBV30 with TRBJ1-4; a weak D match, TRBD1 (6 bases). V was pared by 5 bases and J by 3 bases, with 10 bases between. Germline V CDR1 and CDR2: GTSNPN, SVGIG (reference sequence). The CDR3 is 13 residues long. This CDR3 is CAWGRGPNEKLFF. The CDR3 nucleotides are TGTGCCTGGGGCAGGGGTCCTAATGAAAAACTGTTTTTT.

The chain uses TRBV9 and TRBJ1-2, with TRBD1 identical over 8 bases. V trimming: 3 bases; J trimming: 7 bases; junction bases outside the gene matches: 8. Per germline, CDR1 SGDLS and CDR2 YYNGEE. There are 14 residues in the CDR3. CDR3 protein: CASSAGTGLSGYTF. CDR3 nucleotide sequence: TGTGCCAGCAGCGCCGGGACAGGACTGAGTGGCTACACCTTC.

The chain joins TRBV7-9 to TRBJ2-1; weak D call: TRBD2 (6 bases). V lost 2 bases to trimming and J lost 10 bases, with 12 bases between them. The CDR3 runs 13 residues. Germline V gene sequence: CDR1 SEHNR, CDR2 FQNEAQ (reference sequence). CDR3 in amino acids: CASSLTVGGEQFF. CDR3 bases: TGTGCCAGCAGCTTAACTGTCGGGGGAGAGCAGTTCTTC. The full variable domain, completed using reference TRBV7-9 and TRBJ2-1, is DTGVSQNPRHKITKRGQNVTFRCDPISEHNRLYWYRQTLGQGPEFLTYFQNEAQLEKSRLLSDRFSAERPKGSFSTLEIQRTEQGDSAMYLCASSLTVGGEQFFGPGTRLTVL.

The chain couples TRBV5-1 to TRBJ2-1; no definite D call. Germline V lookup: CDR1 SGHRS, CDR2 YFSETQ. The V and J ends lost 1 base and 5 bases respectively, with 10 bases between them. This CDR3 is built from 14 residues. Written as DNA, the CDR3 is TGCGCCAGCAGCTTGAGTGGTCAGAACAATGAGCAGTTCTTC. It yields the protein CASSLSGQNNEQFF.

V usage is TRBV10-2 and J usage is TRBJ2-5, with 7 bases aligning to TRBD1. This CDR3 spans 14 amino acids. V lost 8 bases to trimming and J lost 5 bases; unmatched junction nucleotides: 11. The germline gives CDR1 WSHSY, CDR2 SAAADI. The CDR3 region is CASAETGLGETQYF. In DNA form, the CDR3 reads TGCGCCAGCGCAGAGACAGGGCTAGGTGAGACCCAGTACTTC.

This chain uses TRBV6-5 with TRBJ1-4, with a possible D match to TRBD1 (6 bases). This CDR3 region has 16 residues. CDR1 and CDR2 (germline): MNHEY, SVGAGI. Deletions cut 3 bases from V and 4 bases from J, with 15 bases between. As DNA, the CDR3 is TGTGCCAGCAGTTATCAGAGAGGGGGTGGTAATGAAAAACTGTTTTTT. Translation gives CASSYQRGGGNEKLFF.

The chain employs TRBV5-6 and TRBJ1-1, with a possible D match to TRBD1 (5 bases). Between the trimmed V and J ends, which lost 2 bases and 2 bases, there was a span of 16 bases. The germline V gene encodes CDR1 SGHDT and CDR2 YYEEEE. The CDR3 runs to 16 residues. DNA of the CDR3: TGTGCCAGCAGCTTCCTGCCCAGGGCAGGAAACACTGAAGCTTTCTTT. It specifies CASSFLPRAGNTEAFF.

The chain recombines TRBV7-9 with TRBJ2-5; D perhaps matches TRBD1 (5 bases). The CDR3 is 14 amino acids. Germline-derived CDR1 and CDR2 are SEHNR and FQNEAQ (reference sequence). Trimming cost V 2 bases and J 5 bases, with 12 bases left between them. CDR3 residues: CASSLRQGGETQYF. CDR3 DNA: TGTGCCAGCAGCTTACGGCAGGGTGGTGAGACCCAGTACTTC.

The CDR3 sequence: CAWSGTGGYTF. The DNA of the CDR3 is TGTGCCTGGAGTGGAACTGGTGGCTACACCTTC. The chain carries TRBV30 and TRBJ1-2, with no clear D. The V end lost 1 base, the J end lost 7 bases, and 7 bases lay between the germline ends. There are 11 residues in the CDR3. CDR1 and CDR2 from the germline V gene are GTSNPN and SVGIG (reference sequence).

The rearrangement joins TRBV24-1 to TRBJ2-3; 8 bases align to TRBD1. Germline values: CDR1 KGHDR, CDR2 SFDVKD. The ends lost 5 bases at V and 6 bases at J; junction bases unmatched: 9. This CDR3 spans 15 amino acids. CDR3 loop: CATSAGTGLDDTQYF. CDR3 nucleotides: TGTGCCACCAGTGCGGGGACAGGTTTAGATGATACGCAGTATTTT.

The chain links TRBV5-6 to TRBJ2-2, with TRBD1 matching 8 bases. The CDR3 totals 15 residues. The germline V gene encodes CDR1 SGHDT and CDR2 YYEEEE. The junction had 10 bases not matched to a gene; V was cut back by 4 bases and J by 8 bases. The CDR3 nucleotides are TGTGCCAGCAGCCCCCGACAGGGGCGTGGTGGGGAGCTGTTTTTT. Protein sequence: CASSPRQGRGGELFF.

This clone was seen a single time. This chain connects TRBV19 to TRBJ1-1, with D tentatively TRBD1 (6 bases). The CDR3 length is 15 residues. V was trimmed by 5 bases and J by 0 bases, leaving 13 bases between them. CDR1 LNHDA and CDR2 SQIVND come from the germline V gene (reference sequence). CDR3 loop: CASSSQGRMNTEAFF. DNA of the CDR3: TGTGCCAGTAGTTCTCAGGGGCGGATGAACACTGAAGCTTTCTTT.

J is TRBJ1-5 and V is TRBV7-8; 7 nucleotides align to TRBD1. The V gene end was trimmed by 5 bases and the J gene end by 0 bases; junction bases not matched to a gene: 7. The CDR3 has 16 amino acids. The germline CDR1 and CDR2 sequences are SGHVS and FQNEAQ. The CDR3 bases are TGTGCCAGCAGCACCCAGGGACAGATTAGCAATCAGCCCCAGCATTTT. It specifies CASSTQGQISNQPQHF. Drawing the rest from reference TRBV7-8 and TRBJ1-5, the complete variable domain is GAGVSQSPRYKVAKRGQDVALRCDPISGHVSLFWYQQALGQGPEFLTYFQNEAQLDKSGLPSDRFFAERPEGSVSTLKIQRTQQEDSAVYLCASSTQGQISNQPQHFGDGTRLSIL.

The rearrangement links TRBV18 to TRBJ1-1; D uncertain. Germline V gives CDR1 KGHSH, CDR2 LQKENI. With 3 bases removed from V and 0 bases from J, the gap between germline ends came to 14 bases. The CDR3 spans 16 residues. In nucleotides, the CDR3 is TGTGCCAGCTCACCCTTCGAGATGGACTTGAACACTGAAGCTTTCTTT. It codes for CASSPFEMDLNTEAFF.

This chain connects TRBV30 to TRBJ2-1; 12 bases map to TRBD1. The CDR3 is 14 residues long. The V segment lost 8 bases and the J segment 8 bases; nucleotides outside the gene matches: 10. Per germline, CDR1 GTSNPN and CDR2 SVGIG (reference sequence). The DNA of the CDR3 is TGTGCCAGCCGCCCGGGACAGGGGGCTTATGAGCAGTTCTTC. This gives the protein CASRPGQGAYEQFF.

This clone was seen just once. V is TRBV9 and J is TRBJ1-2; the match to TRBD1 covers 10 bases. V gave up 4 bases and J gave up 3 bases; unmatched junction bases: 6. CDR1 SGDLS and CDR2 YYNGEE come from the germline V gene. This CDR3 has 15 amino acids. The DNA of the CDR3 is TGTGCCAGCAGCTTGCGGGGACAGGGGCACTATGGCTACACCTTC. Its protein product is CASSLRGQGHYGYTF.

The rearrangement joins TRBV3-1 (or the pseudogene TRBV3-2) to TRBJ2-3; 10 bases map to TRBD1. J was trimmed by 4 bases and V by 3 bases; bases with no gene match: 4. The length of the CDR3 is 15 residues. Per germline, CDR1 LGHDT and CDR2 YNNKEL (reference sequence). The CDR3 here is CASSQGDRGADTQYF. In DNA form, the CDR3 reads TGTGCCAGCAGCCAGGGGGACAGGGGCGCAGATACGCAGTATTTT.